What follows describes a single TCR beta chain. Sequencing was performed with immunoSEQ multiplex PCR; in TCRdb, only in-frame clones are kept and a portion is missing. Counted here are 250,000 to 300,000 clones, more than 70% occurring once; the ten biggest clones make up roughly 10%. This sample stems from a study of blood T cell repertoires in COVID-19. While infection was still active, Seattle patients were enrolled and then followed longitudinally. This TCR was recovered from a woman in her thirties with COVID-19, enrolled during active disease. The sample comprised peripheral blood.

The CDR3 region is CASSQDFRQGSTGELFF. CDR3 coding DNA: TGTGCCAGCAGCCAGGATTTTCGACAGGGGAGCACCGGGGAGCTGTTTTTT. The chain links TRBV14 to TRBJ2-2; 8 bases are shared with TRBD1. This CDR3 has 17 amino acids. Germline V lookup: CDR1 SGHDN, CDR2 FVKESK. Trimming cost V 3 bases and J 4 bases; bases outside gene matches: 10.